This TCR beta chain was sequenced for a study of T cell responses to AZD1222 COVID-19 vaccine. Whole-study context: Second doses that came at about 4 or about 12 weeks were put together. Study results and caveats: Baseline seropositivity occurred in only a handful of AZD1222 recipients. Samples come after the peak T cell response, not at day 14.

To note about this clone: As yet, its antigen is unknown.

CDR1 and CDR2 (germline): SGHNT, YENEEA. The CDR3 is 15 amino acids. V was cut by 5 bases and J by 4 bases, with 12 bases left in between. Data came from immunoSEQ multiplex PCR; TCRdb stores just in-frame clones and leaves some out. The sample has 95,000 to 150,000 clones, 80% to 90% seen once. Sequenced here: peripheral blood, sampled on day 0 of AZD1222 vaccination. The TCR sequence derives from an adult in good health. The rearrangement joins TRBV11-3 to TRBJ1-6, with D possibly TRBD1 on 6 matching bases. The CDR3 spells CASSVETGYNSPLHF. As DNA, the CDR3 is TGTGCCAGCAGCGTCGAGACAGGTTATAATTCACCCCTCCACTTT. Full variable domain (remainder filled in from reference TRBV11-3 and TRBJ1-6): EAGVVQSPRYKIIEKKQPVAFWCNPISGHNTLYWYLQNLGQGPELLIRYENEEAVDDSQLPKDRFSAERLKGVDSTLKIQPAELGDSAVYLCASSVETGYNSPLHFGNGTRLTVT.